Listed here are 5 T cell receptor beta chains from one sample, sequenced in a study of blood T cell repertoires in COVID-19. The method was immunoSEQ multiplex PCR; TCRdb's version includes in-frame clones alone and lacks a portion of them. The sample contains about 280,000 clones, 85% of which appear only once. Sequencing was carried out using PBMCs or T cells enriched from blood (not recorded which). The origin of the receptors is a woman between 50 and 59 years old who had recovered from COVID-19.

In its sample, this clone was seen a few times. This chain connects TRBV5-5 to TRBJ2-2; TRBD1 agrees at 7 bases. This CDR3 contains 15 residues. CDR1 and CDR2 from the germline V gene are SGHKS and YYEKEE (reference sequence). The junction had 7 bases not matched to a gene; V was cut back by 5 bases and J by 3 bases. Here the CDR3 DNA reads TGTGCCAGCAGGAAGACGGGACAGTACACCGGGGAGCTGTTTTTT. Translation: CASRKTGQYTGELFF.

The chain is built from TRBV15 and TRBJ1-5; D is unclear. Trimming left V 1 base short and J 4 bases short, with 17 bases between. Germline CDR1 is LNHNV and CDR2 is YYDKDF (reference sequence). The CDR3 has 17 residues. The DNA for the CDR3 is TGTGCCACCAGCAGAGGCGGGATGATAGGGCAAAATCAGCCCCAGCATTTT. Its translation is CATSRGGMIGQNQPQHF.

The chain carries TRBV18 and TRBJ2-5; D uncertain. V was shortened by 6 bases and J by 1 base, with 9 bases between the two germline ends. This CDR3 is 13 amino acids long. CDR1 and CDR2 from the germline V gene are KGHSH and LQKENI. The CDR3 nucleotides read TGTGCCAGCTCCCGCGGCAGCCAAGAGACCCAGTACTTC. It is translated as CASSRGSQETQYF.

This chain joins TRBV3-1 (or the pseudogene TRBV3-2) and TRBJ1-2; 9 positions agree with TRBD1. V shed 2 bases and J 8 bases; nucleotides not matched to a gene: 0. The CDR3 is 12 amino acids. CDR1 LGHDT and CDR2 YNNKEL come from the germline V gene (reference sequence). CDR3 loop: CASSQTGGGYTF. The CDR3 DNA reads TGTGCCAGCAGCCAAACAGGGGGCGGCTACACCTTC.

The rearrangement uses TRBV9 and TRBJ2-2, with D tentatively TRBD1 (6 bases). V was shortened by 2 bases and J by 0 bases, with 11 bases between the two germline ends. Germline lookup yields CDR1 SGDLS and CDR2 YYNGEE. CDR3 length: 16 amino acids. CDR3 bases: TGTGCCAGCAGCGTCGCCGGGACACCGAACACCGGGGAGCTGTTTTTT. It translates to CASSVAGTPNTGELFF. Variable domain in full (rest from reference TRBV9 and TRBJ2-2): DSGVTQTPKHLITATGQRVTLRCSPRSGDLSVYWYQQSLDQGLQFLIQYYNGEERAKGNILERFSAQQFPDLHSELNLSSLELGDSALYFCASSVAGTPNTGELFFGEGSRLTVL.